Following are 9 T cell receptor beta chains from one sample sequenced in a study of CD8 T cells in Susac syndrome. An input of about 0.5 to 1 ug of RNA was subjected to reverse transcription using random hexamers. TCRdb passed the immunoSEQ multiplex PCR reads through MiXCR, listing each CDR3 protein once. The sample includes hundreds of thousands of distinct CDR3 sequences, almost 85% of them seen just once. The sequencing sample was made of CD8+ T cells from PBMCs. The source is a human donor with multiple sclerosis.

The chain carries TRBV27 and TRBJ1-5; tentative D call: TRBD1 (6 bases). Germline loops: CDR1 MNHEY, CDR2 SMNVEV (reference sequence). The CDR3 sequence is 13 residues long. The V end lost 8 bases, the J end lost 4 bases, and 12 bases lay between the germline ends. The CDR3 nucleotides read TGTGCCAGCGGAGGACAGTTTAATCAGCCCCAGCATTTT. Translating gives CASGGQFNQPQHF.

Of note for this clonotype: A junction end diverges from the germline sequence, so it may reflect a read error. The chain employs TRBV10-3 and TRBJ1-1; D is perhaps TRBD1 (5 bases). CDR1 and CDR2 (germline): ENHRY, SYGVKD. The CDR3 runs to 15 residues. CDR3 bases: TGTGCCATCAGTGACCCTCCAGGGAAGAACACTGAAGTTTTCTTT. This encodes CAISDPPGKNTEVFF.

The rearrangement links TRBV10-3 to TRBJ1-1, with TRBD1 as a possible D gene (5 bases). This CDR3 has 15 amino acids. V dropped 0 bases and J dropped 1 base, with 9 bases sitting between them. Germline-derived CDR1 and CDR2 are ENHRY and SYGVKD. The CDR3 loop reads CAISESLGQNTEAFF. The CDR3 DNA is TGTGCCATCAGTGAGTCCCTGGGGCAGAACACTGAAGCTTTCTTT.

J is TRBJ2-7 and V is TRBV5-1; TRBD2 matches 8 bases. Looked up from germline, CDR1 is SGHRS and CDR2 is YFSETQ. Trimming at V came to 4 bases and at J to 3 bases, leaving 12 bases not matched to a gene. The CDR3 sequence is 16 residues long. Here the CDR3 reads CASSPFGGAPDYEQYF. DNA of the CDR3: TGCGCCAGCAGCCCATTCGGGGGGGCTCCCGACTACGAGCAGTACTTC.

The J gene is TRBJ2-7, the V gene TRBV27; D unclear. The V gene lost 10 bases and the J gene lost 6 bases, with 19 bases spanning the gap. The germline gives CDR1 MNHEY, CDR2 SMNVEV (reference sequence). CDR3 size: 13 residues. The CDR3 nucleotides are TGTGCCACCTCCGATGTTTCGTATTCCGAGCAGTACTTC. Translated, it gives CATSDVSYSEQYF.

CDR3 residues: CASSQDLGGPTSGANVLTF. The CDR3 coding sequence is TGTGCCAGCAGCCAAGATCTTGGGGGACCGACCTCTGGGGCCAACGTCCTGACTTTC. The chain combines TRBV14 with TRBJ2-6; the D call may be TRBD1 or TRBD2 (5 bases each). V was cut by 0 bases and J by 0 bases, with 15 bases left in between. CDR1 is SGHDN and CDR2 is FVKESK in the germline V gene. This CDR3 spans 19 amino acids.

The chain carries TRBV7-6 and TRBJ1-2, with D possibly being TRBD1 (5 bases). V was pared by 1 base and J by 3 bases, with 24 bases between. The CDR3 length is 19 residues. Germline CDR1 SGHVS, CDR2 FNYEAQ. In DNA form, the CDR3 reads TGTGCCAGCAGCTTAGAGGCACACCCATGGGCAGGGCCCGACTATGGCTACACCTTC. Translated: CASSLEAHPWAGPDYGYTF. The full variable domain, its missing parts supplied by reference TRBV7-6 and TRBJ1-2, is GAGVSQSPRYKVTKRGQDVALRCDPISGHVSLYWYRQALGQGPEFLTYFNYEAQQDKSGLPNDRFSAERPEGSISTLTIQRTEQRDSAMYRCASSLEAHPWAGPDYGYTFGSGTRLTVV.

The chain is built from TRBV6-5 and TRBJ2-7; 8 nucleotides match TRBD1. The germline V gene has CDR1 MNHEY and CDR2 SVGAGI. CDR3 length: 14 amino acids. Trimming took 2 bases from V and 4 from J; bases not matched to a gene: 4. DNA of the CDR3: TGTGCCAGCAGTTACGGGACAGGACCATACGAGCAGTACTTC. Protein product: CASSYGTGPYEQYF.

This clonotype was seen just once. The rearrangement joins TRBV20-1 to TRBJ1-1; possible D gene TRBD1, 6 bases. The ends were cut back, 6 bases at V and 1 base at J, with 18 bases in the middle. Per germline, CDR1 DFQATT and CDR2 SNEGSKA (reference sequence). The CDR3 sequence is 15 residues long. CDR3 protein: CSATSSDSPNTEAFF. The CDR3, as DNA: TGCAGTGCCACCTCATCGGACAGCCCGAACACTGAAGCTTTCTTT.